This T cell receptor beta chain comes out of a study of control samples from healthy donors and cancer patients. Repertoires were generated with immunoSEQ multiplex PCR, while TCRdb's copy carries only in-frame clones and drops some. Among 100,000 to 150,000 clones listed, 92% were seen once. Germline loops: CDR1 SEHNR, CDR2 FQNEAQ (reference sequence). V dropped 1 base and J dropped 4; count of bases not matched to a gene: 7. The CDR3 is 17 residues long. The clonotype comes from a woman aged 45 to 65 in good health. The sample was blood. V gene TRBV7-9 combines with J gene TRBJ2-3; 11 bases map to TRBD1. The CDR3 DNA sequence: TGTGCCAGCAGCTTAGGACTAGGACAGGGGGCAGCAGATACGCAGTATTTT. This sequence encodes CASSLGLGQGAADTQYF.